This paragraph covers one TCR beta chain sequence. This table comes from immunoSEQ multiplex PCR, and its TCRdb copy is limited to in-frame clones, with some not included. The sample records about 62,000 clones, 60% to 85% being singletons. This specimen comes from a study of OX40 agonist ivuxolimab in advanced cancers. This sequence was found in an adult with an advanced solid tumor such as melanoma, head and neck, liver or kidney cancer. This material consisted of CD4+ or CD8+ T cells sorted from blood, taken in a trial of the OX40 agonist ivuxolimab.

The CDR3 DNA sequence: TGTGCCAGCAGCCCTTCGGCGGGTCTAACCGGGGAGCTGTTTTTT. It translates to CASSPSAGLTGELFF. The chain links TRBV7-7 to TRBJ2-2, with a weak D call TRBD2 (5 bases). Germline lookup yields CDR1 SSHAT and CDR2 FNYEAQ (reference sequence). This CDR3 is built from 15 residues. With 5 bases removed from V and 5 bases from J, the gap between germline ends came to 15 bases. The whole variable domain, remainder taken from reference TRBV7-7 and TRBJ2-2, is GAGVSQSPRYKVTKRGQDVTLRCDPISSHATLYWYQQALGQGPEFLTYFNYEAQPDKSGLPSDRFSAERPEGSISTLTIQRTEQRDSAMYRCASSPSAGLTGELFFGEGSRLTVL.